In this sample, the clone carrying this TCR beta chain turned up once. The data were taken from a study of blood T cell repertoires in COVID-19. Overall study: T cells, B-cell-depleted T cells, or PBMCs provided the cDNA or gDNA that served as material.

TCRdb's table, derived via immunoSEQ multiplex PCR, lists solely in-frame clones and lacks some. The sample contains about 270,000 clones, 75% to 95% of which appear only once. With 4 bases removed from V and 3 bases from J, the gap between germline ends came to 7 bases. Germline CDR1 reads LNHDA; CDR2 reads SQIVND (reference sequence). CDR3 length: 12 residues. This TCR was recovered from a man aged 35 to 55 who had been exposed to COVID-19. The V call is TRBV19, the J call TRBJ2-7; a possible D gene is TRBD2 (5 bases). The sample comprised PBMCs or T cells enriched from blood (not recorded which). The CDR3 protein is CASSSGLYEQYF. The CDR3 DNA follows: TGTGCCAGTAGTAGCGGACTCTACGAGCAGTACTTC.